This record covers a single T cell receptor beta chain. Its antigen is unknown. Deletions cut 4 bases from V and 8 bases from J, with 23 bases between. Germline lookup yields CDR1 MDHEN and CDR2 SYDVKM. The CDR3 has 16 amino acids. The sample belongs to a study of shared clonotypes between healthy human individuals. Whole-study findings and limits: A reduction in generation probabilities was seen for non-shared clonotypes relative to those shared by all four donors. Researchers found naive subsets generally carried larger estimated richness than memory subsets.

Sequenced by immunoSEQ multiplex PCR; TCRdb stores in-frame clones only, minus some. Here the sample spans roughly 2,300,000 clones, 85% to 95% being singletons. A CD45RA-negative memory subset and a CD45RA+ naive subset were separated from the CD4+ cells. The sequencing sample was made of naive CD4+ T cells from PBMCs. This sample's subset: CD45RA+ positively selected. V usage is TRBV28 and J usage is TRBJ1-2; D possibly corresponds to TRBD1 (5 bases). This clonotype was sampled from a man between 18 and 35 years old in good health. Some clones in this sample may be carry-over from other donors' samples. CDR3 in amino acids: CASSSLLGVRGRGYTF. In nucleotides, the CDR3 is TGTGCCAGCAGTTCGCTACTAGGGGTCCGCGGCCGGGGCTACACCTTC.